Each of the 24 T cell receptor beta chains below was sequenced from the same sample in a study of blood T cell repertoires in COVID-19. Measured with immunoSEQ multiplex PCR; TCRdb has only the in-frame clones, and not every one. The table has about 200,000 clones, about 87% seen once. The sequencing input was PBMCs or T cells enriched from blood (not recorded which). The source is a man aged 30 to 45 who had recovered from COVID-19.

The V call is TRBV29-1, the J call TRBJ2-1; 7 bases align to TRBD1. The CDR3 runs 17 residues. CDR1 SQVTM and CDR2 ANQGSEA come from the germline V gene. V gave up 7 bases and J gave up 2 bases; unmatched junction bases: 17. This CDR3 is CSDPDRATRWTYNEQFF. Here the CDR3 DNA reads TGCAGCGACCCCGACAGGGCTACCAGATGGACCTACAATGAGCAGTTCTTC.

The chain employs TRBV30 and TRBJ2-5, with TRBD1 identical over 9 bases. The CDR3 is 14 residues long. J gave up 2 bases and V 4 bases, and 5 bases lay outside the gene matches. The germline V gene has CDR1 GTSNPN and CDR2 SVGIG (reference sequence). CDR3 sequence reads: CAWTLGTGQETQYF. CDR3 bases: TGTGCCTGGACTCTCGGGACAGGGCAAGAGACCCAGTACTTC.

The J gene is TRBJ2-7, the V gene TRBV10-1; D is possibly TRBD1 (6 bases). Trimming cost V 3 bases and J 0 bases, with 15 bases left between them. The CDR3 contains 16 residues. Germline assignment: CDR1 WNHNN and CDR2 SYGVQD (reference sequence). DNA of the CDR3: TGCGCCAGCAGTGACGACAGGACAGTAGCCTCCTACGAGCAGTACTTC. Protein product: CASSDDRTVASYEQYF.

There are a few counts of this clone. The chain joins TRBV12-3 or TRBV12-4 to TRBJ1-1; D unclear. The V and J ends lost 6 bases and 3 bases respectively, with 8 bases between them. The CDR3 is made up of 12 amino acids. The CDR3 coding sequence is TGTGCCAGCAGACTCGCGGACACTGAAGCTTTCTTT. Translated, it gives CASRLADTEAFF.

V gene TRBV25-1 combines with J gene TRBJ2-5; tentative D call: TRBD2 (5 bases). The CDR3 is 15 amino acids. Trimming took 3 bases from V and 5 from J, leaving 16 bases between them. Germline values: CDR1 MGHDK, CDR2 SYGVNS. CDR3 nucleotides: TGTGCCAGCAGTGAGAGGGCGGTAGGGTGGGAGACCCAGTACTTC. Its translation is CASSERAVGWETQYF.

J is TRBJ2-3 and V is TRBV12-3 or TRBV12-4; the D is unclear. The V end was cut by 2 bases, the J end by 2 bases, with 5 bases between. There are 13 residues in the CDR3. CDR3 in amino acids: CASSLPNTDTQYF. The CDR3 DNA is TGTGCCAGCAGTTTACCCAACACAGATACGCAGTATTTT.

CDR3 protein: CASSLGGQIYEQYF. CDR3 in DNA: TGTGCCAGCAGCTTAGGGGGACAGATCTACGAGCAGTACTTC. This chain connects TRBV7-9 to TRBJ2-7; TRBD1 agrees at 7 bases. Germline lookup yields CDR1 SEHNR and CDR2 FQNEAQ (reference sequence). The CDR3 is 14 amino acids. Unmatched junction bases numbered 3, after V lost 1 base and J lost 3 bases.

The rearrangement joins TRBV9 to TRBJ2-2; D possibly corresponds to TRBD2 (6 bases). CDR3 length equals 15 residues. Trimming shortened V by 5 bases and J by 3 bases, and 14 bases separated the two germline ends. Germline values: CDR1 SGDLS, CDR2 YYNGEE. The CDR3 region is CASRGGSYHTGELFF. The CDR3 region has the DNA TGTGCCAGCAGGGGGGGTAGCTATCACACCGGGGAGCTGTTTTTT.

The chain employs TRBV6-5 and TRBJ2-1; 7 nucleotides agree with TRBD2. Germline values: CDR1 MNHEY, CDR2 SVGAGI. The trim removed 2 bases at V and 6 bases at J, leaving 7 bases unmatched. The CDR3 is made up of 15 amino acids. As DNA, the CDR3 is TGTGCCAGCAGTTACGCGGGGGTGCAGGGCAATGAGCAGTTCTTC. Its translation is CASSYAGVQGNEQFF.

This chain links TRBV24-1 with TRBJ1-4, with D maybe TRBD1 (6 bases). Germline loops: CDR1 KGHDR, CDR2 SFDVKD. CDR3 length: 15 residues. Trimming stripped 1 base from V and 7 bases from J, with 12 bases between. The CDR3 is CATSDLSQGSEKLFF. CDR3 bases: TGTGCCACCAGTGATTTAAGCCAGGGGAGTGAAAAACTGTTTTTT.

The chain couples TRBV5-8 to TRBJ1-5; TRBD1 matches 7 bases. V was clipped by 0 bases and J by 5 bases; unmatched bases: 5. The CDR3 length is 15 residues. The germline V gene has CDR1 SGHTS and CDR2 YDEGEE. The CDR3 nucleotides are TGTGCCAGCAGCTTGGCGCTACAGGGGTATCAGCCCCAGCATTTT. Translation: CASSLALQGYQPQHF. Supplemented by reference TRBV5-8 and TRBJ1-5, the full variable domain reads EAGVTQSPTHLIKTRGQQATLRCSPISGHTSVYWYQQALGLGLQFLLWYDEGEERNRGNFPPRFSGRQFPNYSSELNVNALELEDSALYLCASSLALQGYQPQHFGDGTRLSIL.

The chain couples TRBV7-9 to TRBJ1-2; possible D gene TRBD1, 5 bases. The V gene lost 1 base and the J gene lost 8 bases, with 8 bases spanning the gap. CDR3 length: 12 amino acids. Germline-derived CDR1 and CDR2 are SEHNR and FQNEAQ (reference sequence). CDR3 bases: TGTGCCAGCAGCTTAGAGCCAGGGGGCTACACCTTC. Its translation: CASSLEPGGYTF.

This chain links TRBV29-1 with TRBJ1-6; the match to TRBD1 covers 7 bases. Per the germline V gene, CDR1 is SQVTM and CDR2 is ANQGSEA. CDR3 length: 13 amino acids. Germline trimming cut 5 bases from V and 7 bases from J; bases unmatched to any gene: 5. CDR3 in amino acids: CSVKGRGNSPLHF. The CDR3 bases are TGCAGCGTTAAAGGCAGGGGGAATTCACCCCTCCACTTT. The full variable domain, rest sourced from reference TRBV29-1 and TRBJ1-6, is SAVISQKPSRDICQRGTSLTIQCQVDSQVTMMFWYRQQPGQSLTLIATANQGSEATYESGFVIDKFPISRPNLTFSTLTVSNMSPEDSSIYLCSVKGRGNSPLHFGNGTRLTVT.

J is TRBJ1-2 and V is TRBV13; D is possibly TRBD1 (6 bases). The CDR3 contains 13 residues. The germline CDR1 and CDR2 sequences are PRHDT and FYEKMQ (reference sequence). V was trimmed by 5 bases and J by 4 bases, leaving 11 bases between them. Here the CDR3 reads CASSPEGGYGYTF. DNA for the CDR3: TGTGCCAGCAGCCCGGAAGGGGGCTATGGCTACACCTTC.

Concerning this clone: Germline is not matched at one junction end, which may reflect a read error. The rearrangement joins TRBV7-2 to TRBJ1-5; 9 bases are a match to TRBD1. The V gene's germline CDR1 is SGHTA and CDR2 FQGNSA. The CDR3 has 15 amino acids. Here the CDR3 reads CANSPGTGFNQPQHF. CDR3 in DNA: TGTGCCAACAGCCCCGGGACAGGGTTCAATCAGCCCCAGCATTTT. Using reference TRBV7-2 and TRBJ1-5 for the parts outside the CDR3, the full variable domain is GAGVSQSPSNKVTEKGKDVELRCDPISGHTALYWYRQSLGQGLEFLIYFQGNSAPDKSGLPSDRFSAERTGGSVSTLTIQRTQQEDSAVYLCANSPGTGFNQPQHFGDGTRLSIL.

The rearrangement links TRBV5-8 to TRBJ2-1, with 13 bases matching TRBD2. Germline V CDR1 and CDR2: SGHTS, YDEGEE. The V segment lost 3 bases and the J segment 7 bases; nucleotides outside the gene matches: 4. This CDR3 spans 15 amino acids. The CDR3 region is CASSSGTSGENEQFF. The CDR3 nucleotides are TGTGCCAGCAGCTCCGGGACTAGCGGGGAAAATGAGCAGTTCTTC.

The chain employs TRBV19 and TRBJ2-3; 7 nucleotides agree with TRBD1. V was clipped by 4 bases and J by 2 bases; unmatched bases: 9. Germline values: CDR1 LNHDA, CDR2 SQIVND (reference sequence). This CDR3 has 16 amino acids. The CDR3 region is CASSNWDRHYTDTQYF. CDR3 in DNA: TGTGCCAGTAGTAATTGGGACAGACATTACACAGATACGCAGTATTTT.

The chain carries TRBV15 and TRBJ1-2, with 7 bases matching TRBD1. CDR1 is LNHNV and CDR2 is YYDKDF in the germline V gene (reference sequence). J gave up 7 bases and V 4 bases, and 3 bases lay outside the gene matches. This CDR3 is built from 12 residues. This CDR3 reads CATSTDRVGYTF. The CDR3 coding sequence is TGTGCCACCAGCACCGACAGGGTTGGCTACACCTTC.

V gene TRBV12-3 or TRBV12-4 combines with J gene TRBJ1-1; D is uncertain. The V and J ends lost 5 bases and 9 bases respectively, with 13 bases between them. The CDR3 loop spans 12 amino acids. DNA of the CDR3: TGTGCCAGCAGTGAATTCACTCTCAAAGCTTTCTTT. This codes for CASSEFTLKAFF.

This clone was seen a single time. This sequence joins TRBV7-6 and TRBJ2-1, with TRBD2 matching 8 bases. The V segment lost 0 bases and the J segment 9 bases; nucleotides outside the gene matches: 4. CDR3 length equals 14 residues. Germline lookup yields CDR1 SGHVS and CDR2 FNYEAQ. The chain's CDR3 is CASSLASGAREQFF. DNA for the CDR3: TGTGCCAGCAGCTTAGCTAGCGGGGCTCGTGAGCAGTTCTTC.

The V gene is TRBV5-1, the J gene TRBJ2-2, with 9 bases identical to TRBD1. J was trimmed by 3 bases and V by 2 bases; bases with no gene match: 2. The CDR3 consists of 15 residues. Germline V gene data show CDR1 as SGHRS and CDR2 as YFSETQ. The CDR3 here is CASSLRQGDTGELFF. The CDR3 DNA reads TGCGCCAGCAGCTTACGACAGGGGGACACCGGGGAGCTGTTTTTT. The full variable domain, rest sourced from reference TRBV5-1 and TRBJ2-2, is KAGVTQTPRYLIKTRGQQVTLSCSPISGHRSVSWYQQTPGQGLQFLFEYFSETQRNKGNFPGRFSGRQFSNSRSEMNVSTLELGDSALYLCASSLRQGDTGELFFGEGSRLTVL.

This clone was detected only a few times. V is TRBV19 and J is TRBJ1-2; 8 bases are a match to TRBD1. The trim removed 9 bases at V and 0 bases at J, leaving 9 bases unmatched. The CDR3 extends over 15 amino acids. CDR1 is LNHDA, CDR2 SQIVND, per germline (reference sequence). As DNA, the CDR3 is TGTGCCAGCTGGACAGGGCCCCTTTCTAACTATGGCTACACCTTC. This encodes CASWTGPLSNYGYTF.

The chain is built from TRBV4-1 and TRBJ2-2, with D perhaps matching TRBD2 (5 bases). Germline V gives CDR1 MGHRA, CDR2 YSYEKL. Trimming took 2 bases from V and 2 from J, leaving 9 bases between them. The CDR3 is made up of 15 amino acids. CDR3: CASSQTRGNTGELFF. As DNA, the CDR3 is TGCGCCAGCAGCCAAACCCGGGGTAACACCGGGGAGCTGTTTTTT.

The rearrangement joins TRBV6-2 or TRBV6-3 to TRBJ2-1; the D is unclear. CDR3 length equals 12 residues. Germline V gene lookup returns CDR1 MNHEY and CDR2 SVGEGT. Trimming shortened V by 6 bases and J by 4 bases, and 7 bases separated the two germline ends. The CDR3 region has the DNA TGTGCCAGCAGCGAGGTTTACAATGAGCAGTTCTTC. It yields the protein CASSEVYNEQFF.